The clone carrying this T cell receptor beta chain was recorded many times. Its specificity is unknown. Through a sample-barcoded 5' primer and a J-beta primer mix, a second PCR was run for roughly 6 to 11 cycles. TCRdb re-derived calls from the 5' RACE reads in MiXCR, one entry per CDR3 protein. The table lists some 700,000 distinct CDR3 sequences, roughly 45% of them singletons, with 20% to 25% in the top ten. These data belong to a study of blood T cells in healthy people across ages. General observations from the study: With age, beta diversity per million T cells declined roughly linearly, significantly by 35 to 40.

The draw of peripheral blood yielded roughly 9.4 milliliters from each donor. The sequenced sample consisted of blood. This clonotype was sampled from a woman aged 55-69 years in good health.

The CDR3 nucleotides read TGCAGTGCTAGCCCCGGGGTAGATACGCAGTATTTT. Protein product: CSASPGVDTQYF. This rearrangement joins TRBV20-1 to TRBJ2-3, with D perhaps matching TRBD2 (5 bases). V lost 3 bases and J lost 5, with 9 bases in between. CDR3 length: 12 residues. Germline assignment: CDR1 DFQATT and CDR2 SNEGSKA (reference sequence).